The 2 T cell receptor beta chains below were found in one sample sequenced in a study of blood T cell repertoires in COVID-19. Generated by immunoSEQ multiplex PCR, the TCRdb table keeps only in-frame clones and is missing some. In the table there are around 200,000 clones, more than 75% of which are singletons. Sequenced sample: peripheral blood. Receptor source: a person aged 65-85 years with COVID-19, enrolled during active disease.

The rearrangement joins TRBV5-8 to TRBJ2-5; 14 bases map to TRBD2. V dropped 4 bases and J dropped 0; count of bases not matched to a gene: 2. This CDR3 is 16 amino acids long. Germline lookup yields CDR1 SGHTS and CDR2 YDEGEE. The CDR3 DNA reads TGTGCCAGCAGCACGGGACTAGCGGGGGACCAAGAGACCCAGTACTTC. Protein sequence: CASSTGLAGDQETQYF. The variable domain in full, with the rest retrieved from reference TRBV5-8 and TRBJ2-5, is EAGVTQSPTHLIKTRGQQATLRCSPISGHTSVYWYQQALGLGLQFLLWYDEGEERNRGNFPPRFSGRQFPNYSSELNVNALELEDSALYLCASSTGLAGDQETQYFGPGTRLLVL.

A single count supports this clone. J is TRBJ1-2 and V is TRBV9; no definite D call. The CDR3 has 13 residues. V lost 4 bases, J lost 3 bases, and 10 bases lay in between. Germline lookup yields CDR1 SGDLS and CDR2 YYNGEE. This CDR3 is CASSPGADYGYTF. The CDR3 DNA reads as TGTGCCAGCAGCCCCGGAGCCGACTATGGCTACACCTTC.